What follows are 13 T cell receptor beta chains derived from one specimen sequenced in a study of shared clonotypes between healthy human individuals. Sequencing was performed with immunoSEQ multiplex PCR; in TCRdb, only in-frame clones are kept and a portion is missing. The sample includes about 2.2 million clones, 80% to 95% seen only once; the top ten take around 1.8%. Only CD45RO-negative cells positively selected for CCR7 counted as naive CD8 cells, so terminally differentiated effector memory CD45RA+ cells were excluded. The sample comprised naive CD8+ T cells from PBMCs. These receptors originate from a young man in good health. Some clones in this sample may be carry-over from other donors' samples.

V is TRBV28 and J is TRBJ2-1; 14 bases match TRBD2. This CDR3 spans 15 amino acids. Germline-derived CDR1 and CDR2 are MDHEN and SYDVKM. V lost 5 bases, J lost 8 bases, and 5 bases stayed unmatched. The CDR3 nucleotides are TGTGCCAGCAGTCGGACTAGCGGGAGGAGGGATGAGCAGTTCTTC. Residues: CASSRTSGRRDEQFF.

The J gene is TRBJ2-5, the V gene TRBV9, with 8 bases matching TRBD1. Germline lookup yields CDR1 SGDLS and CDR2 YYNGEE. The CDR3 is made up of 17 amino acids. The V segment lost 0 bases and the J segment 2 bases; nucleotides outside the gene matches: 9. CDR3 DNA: TGTGCCAGCAGCGTAGCTACTAGGACAGGGATACAAGAGACCCAGTACTTC. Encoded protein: CASSVATRTGIQETQYF. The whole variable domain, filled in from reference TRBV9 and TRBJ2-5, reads DSGVTQTPKHLITATGQRVTLRCSPRSGDLSVYWYQQSLDQGLQFLIQYYNGEERAKGNILERFSAQQFPDLHSELNLSSLELGDSALYFCASSVATRTGIQETQYFGPGTRLLVL.

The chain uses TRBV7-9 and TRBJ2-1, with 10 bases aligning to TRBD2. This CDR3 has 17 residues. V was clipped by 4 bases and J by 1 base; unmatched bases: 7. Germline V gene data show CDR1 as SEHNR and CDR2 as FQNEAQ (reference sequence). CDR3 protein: CASSSTTSGWSYNEQFF. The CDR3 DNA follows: TGTGCCAGCAGCTCCACGACTAGCGGGTGGTCCTACAATGAGCAGTTCTTC.

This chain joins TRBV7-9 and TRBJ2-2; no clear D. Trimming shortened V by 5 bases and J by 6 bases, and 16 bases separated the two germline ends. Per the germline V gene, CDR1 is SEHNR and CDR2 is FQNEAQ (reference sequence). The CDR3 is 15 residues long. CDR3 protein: CASSSPLLWPGELFF. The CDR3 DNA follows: TGTGCCAGCAGCAGTCCCTTACTTTGGCCCGGGGAGCTGTTTTTT.

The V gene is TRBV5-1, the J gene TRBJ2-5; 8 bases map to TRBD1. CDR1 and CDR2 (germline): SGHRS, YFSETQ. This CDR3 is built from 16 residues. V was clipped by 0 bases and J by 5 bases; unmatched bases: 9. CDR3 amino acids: CASSLAETGVRETQYF. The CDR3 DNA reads TGCGCCAGCAGCTTGGCCGAGACAGGGGTCCGCGAGACCCAGTACTTC.

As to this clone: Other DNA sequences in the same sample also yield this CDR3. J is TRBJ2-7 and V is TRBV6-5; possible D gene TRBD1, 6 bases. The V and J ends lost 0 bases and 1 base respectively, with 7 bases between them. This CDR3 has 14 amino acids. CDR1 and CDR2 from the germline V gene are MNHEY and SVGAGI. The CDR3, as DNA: TGTGCCAGCAGTTACTCTGGACAGTCCTACGAGCAGTACTTC. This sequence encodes CASSYSGQSYEQYF.

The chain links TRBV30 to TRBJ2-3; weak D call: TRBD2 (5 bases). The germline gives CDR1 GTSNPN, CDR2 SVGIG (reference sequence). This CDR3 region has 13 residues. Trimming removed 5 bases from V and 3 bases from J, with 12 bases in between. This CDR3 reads CAWGSPGTDTQYF. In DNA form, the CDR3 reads TGTGCCTGGGGCTCCCCGGGGACAGATACGCAGTATTTT.

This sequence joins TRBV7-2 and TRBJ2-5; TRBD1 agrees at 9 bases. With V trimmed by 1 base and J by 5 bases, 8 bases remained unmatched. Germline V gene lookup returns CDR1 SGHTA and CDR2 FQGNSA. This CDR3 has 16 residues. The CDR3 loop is CASSLGTNRGRETQYF. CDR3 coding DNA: TGTGCCAGCAGCTTAGGGACAAACAGGGGGCGGGAGACCCAGTACTTC. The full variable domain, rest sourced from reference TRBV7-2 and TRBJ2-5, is GAGVSQSPSNKVTEKGKDVELRCDPISGHTALYWYRQSLGQGLEFLIYFQGNSAPDKSGLPSDRFSAERTGGSVSTLTIQRTQQEDSAVYLCASSLGTNRGRETQYFGPGTRLLVL.

CDR3 in amino acids: CASSQDRSGRNTDTQYF. The CDR3, as DNA: TGCGCCAGCAGCCAAGATAGGAGCGGGAGGAACACAGATACGCAGTATTTT. The chain joins TRBV4-1 to TRBJ2-3; 9 bases are shared with TRBD2. Germline lookup yields CDR1 MGHRA and CDR2 YSYEKL. This CDR3 contains 17 residues. The trim removed 0 bases at V and 2 bases at J, leaving 6 bases unmatched.

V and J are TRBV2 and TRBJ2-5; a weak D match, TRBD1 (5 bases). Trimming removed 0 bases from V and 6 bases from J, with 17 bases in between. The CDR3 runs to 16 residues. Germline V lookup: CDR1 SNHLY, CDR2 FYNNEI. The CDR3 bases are TGTGCCAGCAGTGAAGCGCATGCAGGGCTCGACCAGACCCAGTACTTC. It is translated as CASSEAHAGLDQTQYF. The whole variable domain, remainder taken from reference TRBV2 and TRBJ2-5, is EPEVTQTPSHQVTQMGQEVILRCVPISNHLYFYWYRQILGQKVEFLVSFYNNEISEKSEIFDDQFSVERPDGSNFTLKIRSTKLEDSAMYFCASSEAHAGLDQTQYFGPGTRLLVL.

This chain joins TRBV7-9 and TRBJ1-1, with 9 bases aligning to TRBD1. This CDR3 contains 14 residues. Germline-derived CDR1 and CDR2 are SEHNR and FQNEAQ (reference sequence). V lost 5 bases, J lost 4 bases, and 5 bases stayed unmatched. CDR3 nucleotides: TGTGCCAGCAGCCGTACGACAGGGGGCACTGAAGCTTTCTTT. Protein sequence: CASSRTTGGTEAFF.

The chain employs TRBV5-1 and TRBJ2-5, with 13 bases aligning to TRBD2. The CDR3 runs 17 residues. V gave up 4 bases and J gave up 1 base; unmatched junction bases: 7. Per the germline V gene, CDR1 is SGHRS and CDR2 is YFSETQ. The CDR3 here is CASSPRTSGGFQETQYF. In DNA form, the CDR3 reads TGCGCCAGCAGCCCTAGGACTAGCGGGGGCTTCCAAGAGACCCAGTACTTC.

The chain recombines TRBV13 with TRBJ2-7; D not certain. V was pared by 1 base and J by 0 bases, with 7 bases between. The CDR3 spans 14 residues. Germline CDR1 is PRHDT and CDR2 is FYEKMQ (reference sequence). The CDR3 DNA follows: TGTGCCAGCAGCTTAGAGGCGTTCTCCTACGAGCAGTACTTC. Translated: CASSLEAFSYEQYF.